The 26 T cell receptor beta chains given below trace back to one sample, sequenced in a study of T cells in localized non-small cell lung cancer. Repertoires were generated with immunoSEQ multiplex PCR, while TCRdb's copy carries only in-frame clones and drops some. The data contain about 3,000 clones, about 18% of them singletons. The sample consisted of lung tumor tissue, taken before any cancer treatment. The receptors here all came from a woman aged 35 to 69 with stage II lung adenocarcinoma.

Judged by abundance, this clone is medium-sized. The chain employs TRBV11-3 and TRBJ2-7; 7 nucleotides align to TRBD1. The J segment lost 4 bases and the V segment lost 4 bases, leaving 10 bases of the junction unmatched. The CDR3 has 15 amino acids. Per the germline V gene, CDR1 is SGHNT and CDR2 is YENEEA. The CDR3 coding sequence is TGTGCCAGCAGCTCGACAGGGTTTGGCGTGTACGAGCAGTACTTC. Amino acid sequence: CASSSTGFGVYEQYF.

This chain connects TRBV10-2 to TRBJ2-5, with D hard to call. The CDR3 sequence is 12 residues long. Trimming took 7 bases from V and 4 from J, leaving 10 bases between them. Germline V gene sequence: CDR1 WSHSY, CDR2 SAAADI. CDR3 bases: TGCGCCAGCAAGCCCGGAGCAGAGACCCAGTACTTC. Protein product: CASKPGAETQYF.

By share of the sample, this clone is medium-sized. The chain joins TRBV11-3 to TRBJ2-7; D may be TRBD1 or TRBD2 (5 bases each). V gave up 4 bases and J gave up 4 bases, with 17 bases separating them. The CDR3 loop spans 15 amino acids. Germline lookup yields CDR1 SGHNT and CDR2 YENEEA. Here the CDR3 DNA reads TGTGCCAGCAGCTCCACGAGGGGCGCAGGGTACGAGCAGTACTTC. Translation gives CASSSTRGAGYEQYF.

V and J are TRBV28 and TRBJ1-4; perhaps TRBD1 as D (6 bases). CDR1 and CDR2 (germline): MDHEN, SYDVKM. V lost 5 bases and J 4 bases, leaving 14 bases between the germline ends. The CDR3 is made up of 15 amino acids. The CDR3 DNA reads TGTGCCAGCAGTCCCACAGGGTTTCTTAATGAAAAACTGTTTTTT. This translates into CASSPTGFLNEKLFF.

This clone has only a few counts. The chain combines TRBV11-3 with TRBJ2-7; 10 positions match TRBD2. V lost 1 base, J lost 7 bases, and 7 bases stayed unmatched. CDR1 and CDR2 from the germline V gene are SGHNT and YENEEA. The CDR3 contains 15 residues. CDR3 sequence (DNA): TGTGCCAGCAGCTTAGGAGCGGGGGGGCTGGGAGAGCAGTACTTC. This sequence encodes CASSLGAGGLGEQYF.

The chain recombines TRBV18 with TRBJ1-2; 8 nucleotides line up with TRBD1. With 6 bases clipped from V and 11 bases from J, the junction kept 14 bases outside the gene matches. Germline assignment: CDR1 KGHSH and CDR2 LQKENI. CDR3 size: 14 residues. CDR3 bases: TGTGCCAGCTCGCCCCAGGGGGCGCGTGATCGGTACACCTTC. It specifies CASSPQGARDRYTF.

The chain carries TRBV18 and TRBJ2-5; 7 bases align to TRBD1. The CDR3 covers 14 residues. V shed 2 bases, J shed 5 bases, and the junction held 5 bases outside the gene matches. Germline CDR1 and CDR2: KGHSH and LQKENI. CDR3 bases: TGTGCCAGCTCACCAAAAGGGGGCGGTGAGACCCAGTACTTC. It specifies CASSPKGGGETQYF. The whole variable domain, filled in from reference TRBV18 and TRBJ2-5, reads NAGVMQNPRHLVRRRGQEARLRCSPMKGHSHVYWYRQLPEEGLKFMVYLQKENIIDESGMPKERFSAEFPKEGPSILRIQQVVRGDSAAYFCASSPKGGGETQYFGPGTRLLVL.

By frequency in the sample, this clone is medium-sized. As DNA, the CDR3 is TGTGCCAGCAGCCACGCGGACAGGGTCAATGAGCAGTTCTTC. It specifies CASSHADRVNEQFF. The rearrangement joins TRBV11-3 to TRBJ2-1; 8 bases agree with TRBD1. The CDR3 has 14 amino acids. The V gene's germline CDR1 is SGHNT and CDR2 YENEEA. With 5 bases clipped from V and 6 bases from J, the junction kept 6 bases outside the gene matches.

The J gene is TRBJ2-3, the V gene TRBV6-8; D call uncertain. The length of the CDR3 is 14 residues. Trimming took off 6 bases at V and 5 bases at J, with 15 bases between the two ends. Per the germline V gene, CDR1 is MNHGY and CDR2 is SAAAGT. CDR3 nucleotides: TGTGCCAGCAGACCGGGCCCCGGCAGAGATACGCAGTATTTT. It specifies CASRPGPGRDTQYF.

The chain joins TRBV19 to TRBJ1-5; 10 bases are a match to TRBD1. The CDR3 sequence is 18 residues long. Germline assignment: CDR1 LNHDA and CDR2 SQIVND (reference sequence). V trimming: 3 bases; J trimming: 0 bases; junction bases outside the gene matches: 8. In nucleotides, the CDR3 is TGTGCCAGTAGTATCCCGAGACAGGGGGCGCATAGCAATCAGCCCCAGCATTTT. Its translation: CASSIPRQGAHSNQPQHF.

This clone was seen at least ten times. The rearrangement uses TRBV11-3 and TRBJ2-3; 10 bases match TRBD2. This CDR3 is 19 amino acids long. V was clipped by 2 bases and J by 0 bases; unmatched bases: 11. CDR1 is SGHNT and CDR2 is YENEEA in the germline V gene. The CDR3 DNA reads TGTGCCAGCAGCTTAAGAAGCGGGGGGGCGTCCCTTAGCACAGATACGCAGTATTTT. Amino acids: CASSLRSGGASLSTDTQYF.

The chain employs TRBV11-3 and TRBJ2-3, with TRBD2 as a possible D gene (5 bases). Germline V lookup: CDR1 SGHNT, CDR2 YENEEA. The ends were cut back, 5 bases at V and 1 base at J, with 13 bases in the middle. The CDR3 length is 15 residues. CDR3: CASSPQVSGTDTQYF. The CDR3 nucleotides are TGTGCCAGCAGCCCCCAGGTTAGCGGCACAGATACGCAGTATTTT. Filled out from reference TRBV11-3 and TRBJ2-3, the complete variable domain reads EAGVVQSPRYKIIEKKQPVAFWCNPISGHNTLYWYLQNLGQGPELLIRYENEEAVDDSQLPKDRFSAERLKGVDSTLKIQPAELGDSAVYLCASSPQVSGTDTQYFGPGTRLTVL.

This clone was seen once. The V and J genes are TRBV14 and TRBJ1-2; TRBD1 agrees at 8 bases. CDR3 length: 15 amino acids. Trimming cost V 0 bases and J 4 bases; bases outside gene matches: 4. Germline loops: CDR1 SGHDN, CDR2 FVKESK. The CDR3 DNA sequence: TGTGCCAGCAGCCAAGAGACAGGGGCCACCTATGGCTACACCTTC. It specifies CASSQETGATYGYTF. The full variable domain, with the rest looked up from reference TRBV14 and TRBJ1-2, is EAGVTQFPSHSVIEKGQTVTLRCDPISGHDNLYWYRRVMGKEIKFLLHFVKESKQDESGMPNNRFLAERTGGTYSTLKVQPAELEDSGVYFCASSQETGATYGYTFGSGTRLTVV.

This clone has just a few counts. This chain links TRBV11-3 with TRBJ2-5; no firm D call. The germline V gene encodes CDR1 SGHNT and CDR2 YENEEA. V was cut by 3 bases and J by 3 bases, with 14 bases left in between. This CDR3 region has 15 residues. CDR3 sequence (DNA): TGTGCCAGCAGCTTGCCCTTAACGGAAGAAGAGACCCAGTACTTC. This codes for CASSLPLTEEETQYF.

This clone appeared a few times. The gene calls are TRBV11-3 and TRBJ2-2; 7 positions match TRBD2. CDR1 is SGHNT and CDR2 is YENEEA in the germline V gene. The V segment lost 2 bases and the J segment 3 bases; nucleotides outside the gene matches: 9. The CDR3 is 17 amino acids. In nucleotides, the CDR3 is TGTGCCAGCAGCTTAAAATTGACTAGCCGAGACACCGGGGAGCTGTTTTTT. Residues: CASSLKLTSRDTGELFF.

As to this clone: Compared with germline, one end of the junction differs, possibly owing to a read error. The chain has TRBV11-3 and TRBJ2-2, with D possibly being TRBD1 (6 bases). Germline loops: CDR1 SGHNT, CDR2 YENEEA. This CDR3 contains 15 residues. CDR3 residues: CASSIDRLNTGELFF. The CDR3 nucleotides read TGTGCCAGCAGCATAGACAGGCTTAACACCGGGGAGCTGTTTTTT.

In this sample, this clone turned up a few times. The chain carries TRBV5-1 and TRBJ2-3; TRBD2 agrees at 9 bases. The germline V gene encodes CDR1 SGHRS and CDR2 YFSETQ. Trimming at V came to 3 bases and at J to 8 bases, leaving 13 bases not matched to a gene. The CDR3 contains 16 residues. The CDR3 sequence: CASSSVRAGGASTQYF. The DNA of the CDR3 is TGCGCCAGCAGCTCGGTTAGAGCGGGGGGTGCCAGTACGCAGTATTTT.

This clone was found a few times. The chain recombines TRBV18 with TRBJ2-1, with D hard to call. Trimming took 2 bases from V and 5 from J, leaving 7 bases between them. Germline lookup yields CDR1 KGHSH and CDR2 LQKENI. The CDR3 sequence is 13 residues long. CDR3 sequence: CASSPKGNNEQFF. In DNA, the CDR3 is TGTGCCAGCTCACCAAAGGGCAACAATGAGCAGTTCTTC. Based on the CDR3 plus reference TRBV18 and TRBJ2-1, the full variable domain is NAGVMQNPRHLVRRRGQEARLRCSPMKGHSHVYWYRQLPEEGLKFMVYLQKENIIDESGMPKERFSAEFPKEGPSILRIQQVVRGDSAAYFCASSPKGNNEQFFGPGTRLTVL.

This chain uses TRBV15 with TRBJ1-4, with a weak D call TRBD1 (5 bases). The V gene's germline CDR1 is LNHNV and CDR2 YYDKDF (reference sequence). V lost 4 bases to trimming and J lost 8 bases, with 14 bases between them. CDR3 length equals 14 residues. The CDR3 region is CATSMGPWGEKLFF. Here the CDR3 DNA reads TGTGCCACCAGCATGGGGCCTTGGGGGGAAAAACTGTTTTTT.

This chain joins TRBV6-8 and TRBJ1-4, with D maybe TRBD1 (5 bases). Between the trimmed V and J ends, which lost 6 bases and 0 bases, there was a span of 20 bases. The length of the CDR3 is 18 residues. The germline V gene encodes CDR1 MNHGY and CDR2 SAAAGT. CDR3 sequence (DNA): TGTGCCAGCAGCCCCCCCCGGGACTGGGAGCCAACTAATGAAAAACTGTTTTTT. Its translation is CASSPPRDWEPTNEKLFF.

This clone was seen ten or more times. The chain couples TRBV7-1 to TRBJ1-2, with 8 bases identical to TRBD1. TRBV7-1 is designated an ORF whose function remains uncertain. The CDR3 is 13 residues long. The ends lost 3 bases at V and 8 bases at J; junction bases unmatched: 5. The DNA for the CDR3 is TGTGCCAGCAGCTCCCGGGACAGGAGAGGCTACACCTTC. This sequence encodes CASSSRDRRGYTF.

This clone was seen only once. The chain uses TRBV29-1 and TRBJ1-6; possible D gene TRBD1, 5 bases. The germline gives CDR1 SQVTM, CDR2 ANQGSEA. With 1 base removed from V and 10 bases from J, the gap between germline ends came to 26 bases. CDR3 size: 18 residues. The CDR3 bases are TGCAGCGTTGAAGGGCCTCAACCTTTCCCGGGACCCATCTCACCCCTCCACTTT. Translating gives CSVEGPQPFPGPISPLHF.

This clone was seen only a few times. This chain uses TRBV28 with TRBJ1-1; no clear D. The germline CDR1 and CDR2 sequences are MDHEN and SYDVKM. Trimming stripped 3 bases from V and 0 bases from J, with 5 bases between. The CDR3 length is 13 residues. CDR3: CASSFRLNTEAFF. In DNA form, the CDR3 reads TGTGCCAGCAGTTTCAGGCTGAACACTGAAGCTTTCTTT. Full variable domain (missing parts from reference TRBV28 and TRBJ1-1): DVKVTQSSRYLVKRTGEKVFLECVQDMDHENMFWYRQDPGLGLRLIYFSYDVKMKEKGDIPEGYSVSREKKERFSLILESASTNQTSMYLCASSFRLNTEAFFGQGTRLTVV.

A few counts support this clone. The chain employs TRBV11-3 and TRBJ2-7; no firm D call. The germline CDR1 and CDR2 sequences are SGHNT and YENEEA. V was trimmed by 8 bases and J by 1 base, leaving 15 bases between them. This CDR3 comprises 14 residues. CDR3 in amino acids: CASARDGMSYEQYF. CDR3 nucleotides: TGTGCCAGCGCACGTGATGGAATGTCCTACGAGCAGTACTTC.

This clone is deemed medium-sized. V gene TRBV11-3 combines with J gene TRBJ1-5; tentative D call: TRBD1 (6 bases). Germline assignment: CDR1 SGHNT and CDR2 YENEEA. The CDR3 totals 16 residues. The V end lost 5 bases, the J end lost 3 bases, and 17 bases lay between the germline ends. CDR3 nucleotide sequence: TGTGCCAGCAGCCCCCCGGGGCCAGGGGACAATCAGCCCCAGCATTTT. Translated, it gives CASSPPGPGDNQPQHF.

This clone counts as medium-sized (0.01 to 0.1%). This CDR3 is CASSLEREAGDTQYF. CDR3 DNA: TGTGCCAGCAGCTTGGAGCGGGAAGCTGGGGATACGCAGTATTTT. This chain connects TRBV11-3 to TRBJ2-3; TRBD2 matches at 7 bases. Trimming took 3 bases from V and 6 from J; bases not matched to a gene: 9. Per the germline V gene, CDR1 is SGHNT and CDR2 is YENEEA. This CDR3 has 15 amino acids.